This T cell receptor (beta chain) is drawn from a study of T-cell memory formation after mild COVID-19. TCRdb passed the 5' RACE reads through MiXCR, listing each CDR3 protein once. The sample lists under 250,000 distinct CDR3 sequences; 15% were seen once. Germline CDR1 and CDR2: SGHTA and FQGNSA. Unmatched junction bases numbered 6, after V lost 1 base and J lost 5 bases. The CDR3 extends over 16 amino acids. This clonotype occurred a few times. The TCR was taken from an adult woman who had mild COVID-19 (a few samples of this study predate the infection). Cell type and time point are not known. The sequencing input was PBMCs or a T cell subset sorted from them (not recorded which). J is TRBJ2-1 and V is TRBV7-2; TRBD1 matches 9 bases. The CDR3 DNA follows: TGTGCCAGCAGCTTAGTAGCCGGGACAGGGAACAATGAGCAGTTCTTC. Amino acids: CASSLVAGTGNNEQFF.